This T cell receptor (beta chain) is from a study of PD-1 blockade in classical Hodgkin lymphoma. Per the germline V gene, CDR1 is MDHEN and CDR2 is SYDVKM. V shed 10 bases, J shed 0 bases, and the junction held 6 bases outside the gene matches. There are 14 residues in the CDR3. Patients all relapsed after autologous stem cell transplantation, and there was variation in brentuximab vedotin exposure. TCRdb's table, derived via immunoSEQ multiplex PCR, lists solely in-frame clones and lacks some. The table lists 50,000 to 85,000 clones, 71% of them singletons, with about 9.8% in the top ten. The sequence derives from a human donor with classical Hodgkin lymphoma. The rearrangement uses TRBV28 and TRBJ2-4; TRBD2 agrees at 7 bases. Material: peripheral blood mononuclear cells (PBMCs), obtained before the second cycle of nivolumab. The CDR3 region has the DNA TGTGCCACCAAGCGGGGCCTAGCCAAAAACATTCAGTACTTC. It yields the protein CATKRGLAKNIQYF.